This TCR beta chain was identified in a study of blood T cell repertoires in COVID-19. Method: immunoSEQ multiplex PCR; TCRdb's copy keeps in-frame clones and lacks some. This table holds approximately 290,000 clones, 80% to 95% found once. There are 13 residues in the CDR3. V dropped 6 bases and J dropped 4 bases, with 12 bases sitting between them. The V gene is TRBV12-3 or TRBV12-4, the J gene TRBJ2-5; maybe TRBD1 (5 bases). The clonotype originates from a woman in her 30s who had recovered from COVID-19. The sequenced sample was PBMCs or T cells enriched from blood (not recorded which). In DNA form, the CDR3 reads TGTGCCAGCAGCCCTGCCCAGGGAGAGACCCAGTACTTC. Residues: CASSPAQGETQYF.